The next 3 T cell receptor beta chains were all read from a single sample in a study of spatial heterogeneity in lung cancer. MiXCR, applied by TCRdb to the 5' RACE reads, yields one record per CDR3 protein. This sample has 10,000 to 15,000 distinct CDR3 sequences, with under 4% found just once. Time point denoted: sample taken at primary tumor resection. Whole RNA from tumor, nontumor lung or frozen PBMC was sequenced unsorted. Sequenced here: PBMCs, sampled at surgery. The receptors here all came from a male donor with early-stage non-small cell lung cancer.

This clonotype appeared many times. Little can be read into the size of this beta chain, an off-target read in a library designed for alpha chains. V usage is TRBV27 and J usage is TRBJ2-1; 9 positions match TRBD2. J was trimmed by 8 bases and V by 6 bases; bases with no gene match: 8. Germline V CDR1 and CDR2: MNHEY, SMNVEV (reference sequence). The CDR3 sequence is 14 residues long. The CDR3, as DNA: TGTGCCAGCAGCCAGGGGACTAGCCGACATGAGCAGTTCTTC. This translates into CASSQGTSRHEQFF.

Concerning this clonotype: This beta chain turned up in a library designed for alpha chains; as an off-target read, its abundance says little. The V call is TRBV23-1, the J call TRBJ2-4, with 9 nucleotides matching TRBD1. TRBV23-1 is noted as an ORF with a role that remains uncertain. V dropped 2 bases and J dropped 3; count of bases not matched to a gene: 2. The CDR3 runs to 15 residues. For the CDR3, the DNA is TGCGCCAGCAGTCAAGGACAGGGGAACAAAAACATTCAGTACTTC. Protein product: CASSQGQGNKNIQYF.

This clonotype was detected many times. This beta chain slipped into a library made for alpha chains as a stray read, so its size is not meaningful. The chain is built from TRBV9 and TRBJ2-6; D remains ambiguous. The CDR3 sequence is 16 residues long. The germline gives CDR1 SGDLS, CDR2 YYNGEE. The V end lost 0 bases, the J end lost 0 bases, and 7 bases lay between the germline ends. CDR3 loop: CASSVGVSSGANVLTF. The CDR3 DNA follows: TGTGCCAGCAGCGTAGGGGTCTCCTCTGGGGCCAACGTCCTGACTTTC.